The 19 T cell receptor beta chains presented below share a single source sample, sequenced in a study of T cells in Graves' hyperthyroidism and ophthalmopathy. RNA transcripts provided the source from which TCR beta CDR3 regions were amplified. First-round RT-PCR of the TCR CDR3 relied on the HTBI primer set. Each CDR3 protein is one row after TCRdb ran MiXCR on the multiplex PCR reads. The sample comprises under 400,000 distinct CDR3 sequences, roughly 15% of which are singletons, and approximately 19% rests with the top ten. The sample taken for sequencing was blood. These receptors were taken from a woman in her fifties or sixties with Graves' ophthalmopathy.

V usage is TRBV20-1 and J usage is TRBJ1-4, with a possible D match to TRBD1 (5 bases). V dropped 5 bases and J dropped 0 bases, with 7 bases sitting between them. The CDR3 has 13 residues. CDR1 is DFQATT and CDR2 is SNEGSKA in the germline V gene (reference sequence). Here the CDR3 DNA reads TGCAGTGCTTCACAGGCAACTAATGAAAAACTGTTTTTT. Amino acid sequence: CSASQATNEKLFF.

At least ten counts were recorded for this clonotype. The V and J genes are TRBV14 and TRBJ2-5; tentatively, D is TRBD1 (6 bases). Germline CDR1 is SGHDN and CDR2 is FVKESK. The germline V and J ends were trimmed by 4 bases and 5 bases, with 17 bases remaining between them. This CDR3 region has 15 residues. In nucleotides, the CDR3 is TGTGCCAGCAGCCCTGGGACAAGCCCTGGGGAGACCCAGTACTTC. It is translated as CASSPGTSPGETQYF.

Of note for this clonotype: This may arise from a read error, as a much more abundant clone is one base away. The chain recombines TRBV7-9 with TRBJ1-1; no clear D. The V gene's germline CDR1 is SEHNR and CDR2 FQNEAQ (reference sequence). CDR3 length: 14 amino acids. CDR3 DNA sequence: TGTGCCGGCAGATCCCAGCCCTCGAACACTGAAGCTTTCTTT. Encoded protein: CAGRSQPSNTEAFF.

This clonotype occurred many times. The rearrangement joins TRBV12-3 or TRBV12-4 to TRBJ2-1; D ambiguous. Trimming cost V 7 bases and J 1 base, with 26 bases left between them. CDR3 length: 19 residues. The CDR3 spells CASTVQGISIGSSYNEQFF. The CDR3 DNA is TGTGCCAGCACCGTACAAGGGATCTCCATTGGTTCGTCCTACAATGAGCAGTTCTTC.

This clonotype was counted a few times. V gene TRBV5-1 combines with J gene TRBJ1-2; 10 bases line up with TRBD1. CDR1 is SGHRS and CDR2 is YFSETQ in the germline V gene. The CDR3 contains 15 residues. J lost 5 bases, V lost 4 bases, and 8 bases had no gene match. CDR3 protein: CASSPRQGAGYGYTF. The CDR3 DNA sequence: TGCGCCAGCAGCCCGAGACAGGGGGCAGGATATGGCTACACCTTC.

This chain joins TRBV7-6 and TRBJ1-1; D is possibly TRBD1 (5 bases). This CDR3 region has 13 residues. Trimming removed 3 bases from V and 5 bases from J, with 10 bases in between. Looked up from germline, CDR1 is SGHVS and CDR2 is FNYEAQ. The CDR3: CASSFVEGTEAFF. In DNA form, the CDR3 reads TGTGCCAGCAGCTTTGTGGAGGGGACTGAAGCTTTCTTT.

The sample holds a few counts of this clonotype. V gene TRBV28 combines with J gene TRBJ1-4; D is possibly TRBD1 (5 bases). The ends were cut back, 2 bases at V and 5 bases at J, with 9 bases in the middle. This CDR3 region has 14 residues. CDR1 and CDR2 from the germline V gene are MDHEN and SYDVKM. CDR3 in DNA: TGTGCCAGCAGTTTAGGAGGGGAGAATGAAAAACTGTTTTTT. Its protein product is CASSLGGENEKLFF.

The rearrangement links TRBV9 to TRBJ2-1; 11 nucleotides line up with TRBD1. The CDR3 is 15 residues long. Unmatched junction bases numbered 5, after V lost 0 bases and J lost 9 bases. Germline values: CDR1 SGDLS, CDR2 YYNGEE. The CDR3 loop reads CASSVEGQGASEQFF. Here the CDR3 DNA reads TGTGCCAGCAGCGTAGAAGGACAGGGGGCAAGTGAGCAGTTCTTC.

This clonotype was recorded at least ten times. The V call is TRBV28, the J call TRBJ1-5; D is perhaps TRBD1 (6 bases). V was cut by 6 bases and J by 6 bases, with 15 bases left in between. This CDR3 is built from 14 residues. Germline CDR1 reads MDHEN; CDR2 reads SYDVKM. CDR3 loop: CASSFWGALQPQHF. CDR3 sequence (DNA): TGTGCCAGCAGCTTCTGGGGGGCTCTTCAGCCCCAGCATTTT.

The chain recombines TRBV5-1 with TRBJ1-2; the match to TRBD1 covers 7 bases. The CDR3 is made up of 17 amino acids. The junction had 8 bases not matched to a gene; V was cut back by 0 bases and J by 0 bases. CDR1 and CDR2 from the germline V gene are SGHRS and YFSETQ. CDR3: CASSLAGGQQANYGYTF. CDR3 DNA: TGCGCCAGCAGCTTGGCCGGGGGACAGCAAGCTAACTATGGCTACACCTTC. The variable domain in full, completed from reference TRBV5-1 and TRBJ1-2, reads KAGVTQTPRYLIKTRGQQVTLSCSPISGHRSVSWYQQTPGQGLQFLFEYFSETQRNKGNFPGRFSGRQFSNSRSEMNVSTLELGDSALYLCASSLAGGQQANYGYTFGSGTRLTVV.

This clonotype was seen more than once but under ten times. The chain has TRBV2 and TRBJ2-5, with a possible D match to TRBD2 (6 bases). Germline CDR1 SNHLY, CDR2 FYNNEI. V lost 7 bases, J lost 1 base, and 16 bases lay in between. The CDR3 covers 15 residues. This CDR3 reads CASTPRASAQETQYF. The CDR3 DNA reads TGTGCCAGCACCCCGAGGGCTAGCGCCCAAGAGACCCAGTACTTC.

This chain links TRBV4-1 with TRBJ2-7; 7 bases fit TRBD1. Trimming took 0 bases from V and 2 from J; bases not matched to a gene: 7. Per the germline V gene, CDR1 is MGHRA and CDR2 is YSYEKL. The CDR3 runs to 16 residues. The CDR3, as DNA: TGCGCCAGCAGCCAAGAGGGGCAGGGGGACGCCTACGAGCAGTACTTC. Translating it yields CASSQEGQGDAYEQYF.

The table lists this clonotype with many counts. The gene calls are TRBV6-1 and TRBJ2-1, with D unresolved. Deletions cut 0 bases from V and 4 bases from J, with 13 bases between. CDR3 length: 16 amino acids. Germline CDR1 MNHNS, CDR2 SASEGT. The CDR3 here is CASSEAPTGRYNEQFF. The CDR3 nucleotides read TGTGCCAGCAGTGAAGCGCCGACCGGACGATACAATGAGCAGTTCTTC.

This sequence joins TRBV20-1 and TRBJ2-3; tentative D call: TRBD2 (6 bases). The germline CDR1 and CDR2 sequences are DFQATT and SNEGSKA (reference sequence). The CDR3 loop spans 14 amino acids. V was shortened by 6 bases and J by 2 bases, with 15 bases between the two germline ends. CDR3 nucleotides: TGCAGTGCAGCGACTGGCGGGGACACAGATACGCAGTATTTT. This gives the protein CSAATGGDTDTQYF.

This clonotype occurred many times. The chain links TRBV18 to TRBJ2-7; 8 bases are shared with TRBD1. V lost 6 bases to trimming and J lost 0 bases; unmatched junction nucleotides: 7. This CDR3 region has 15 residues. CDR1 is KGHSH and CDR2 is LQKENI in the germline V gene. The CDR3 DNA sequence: TGTGCCAGCTCGTACGGACAGGGACTCTCCTACGAGCAGTACTTC. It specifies CASSYGQGLSYEQYF.

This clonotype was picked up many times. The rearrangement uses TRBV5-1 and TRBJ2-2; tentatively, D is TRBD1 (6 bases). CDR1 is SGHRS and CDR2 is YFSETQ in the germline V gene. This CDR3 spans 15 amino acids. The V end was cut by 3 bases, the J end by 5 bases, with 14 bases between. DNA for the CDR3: TGCGCCAGCAGCTCACAACAACAGGGAACCGGGGAGCTGTTTTTT. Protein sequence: CASSSQQQGTGELFF.

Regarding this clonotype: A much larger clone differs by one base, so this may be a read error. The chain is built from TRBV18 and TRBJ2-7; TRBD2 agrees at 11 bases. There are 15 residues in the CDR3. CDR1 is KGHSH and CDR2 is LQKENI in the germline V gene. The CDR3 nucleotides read TGTGCCAGCTCACCGACTAGCGGGACCTCCTGCGAGCAGTACTTC. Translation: CASSPTSGTSCEQYF.

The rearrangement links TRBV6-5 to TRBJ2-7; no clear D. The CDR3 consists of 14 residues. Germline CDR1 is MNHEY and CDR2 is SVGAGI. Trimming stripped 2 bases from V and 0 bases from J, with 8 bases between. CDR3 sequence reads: CASSYTASSYEQYF. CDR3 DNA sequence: TGTGCCAGCAGTTACACGGCGAGCTCCTACGAGCAGTACTTC.

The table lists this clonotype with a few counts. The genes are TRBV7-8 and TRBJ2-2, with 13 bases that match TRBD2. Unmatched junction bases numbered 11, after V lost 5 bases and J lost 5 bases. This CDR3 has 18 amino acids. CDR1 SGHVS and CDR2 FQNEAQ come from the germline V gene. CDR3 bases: TGTGCCAGCAGCGGGGCGGGACTAGCGGGAATCTTTACCGGGGAGCTGTTTTTT. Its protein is CASSGAGLAGIFTGELFF. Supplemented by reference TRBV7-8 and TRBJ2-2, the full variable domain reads GAGVSQSPRYKVAKRGQDVALRCDPISGHVSLFWYQQALGQGPEFLTYFQNEAQLDKSGLPSDRFFAERPEGSVSTLKIQRTQQEDSAVYLCASSGAGLAGIFTGELFFGEGSRLTVL.